The present T cell receptor (beta chain) was sequenced within a study of blood T cell repertoires in COVID-19. Germline lookup yields CDR1 SGHVS and CDR2 FQNEAQ. The length of the CDR3 is 14 residues. V lost 5 bases and J lost 5; bases outside the gene matches: 6. Authors' methods: Reference gene primer amplification yielded estimated nucleated cell counts. The assay was immunoSEQ multiplex PCR, and TCRdb's table has in-frame clones only and misses some. For V, J and clone size, that table is used; D and trimming come from the DNA. The sample includes roughly 40,000 clones, around 90% of them seen just once.

The sample was peripheral blood. The chain links TRBV7-8 to TRBJ2-1; TRBD1 aligns across 7 bases. The sequence came from a man in his sixties or seventies with acute or convalescent COVID-19. The CDR3 bases are TGTGCCAGCAGCCTAGGGGGCCGCCACAATGAGCAGTTCTTC. This codes for CASSLGGRHNEQFF. The full variable domain, with the rest looked up from reference TRBV7-8 and TRBJ2-1, is GAGVSQSPRYKVAKRGQDVALRCDPISGHVSLFWYQQALGQGPEFLTYFQNEAQLDKSGLPSDRFFAERPEGSVSTLKIQRTQQEDSAVYLCASSLGGRHNEQFFGPGTRLTVL.